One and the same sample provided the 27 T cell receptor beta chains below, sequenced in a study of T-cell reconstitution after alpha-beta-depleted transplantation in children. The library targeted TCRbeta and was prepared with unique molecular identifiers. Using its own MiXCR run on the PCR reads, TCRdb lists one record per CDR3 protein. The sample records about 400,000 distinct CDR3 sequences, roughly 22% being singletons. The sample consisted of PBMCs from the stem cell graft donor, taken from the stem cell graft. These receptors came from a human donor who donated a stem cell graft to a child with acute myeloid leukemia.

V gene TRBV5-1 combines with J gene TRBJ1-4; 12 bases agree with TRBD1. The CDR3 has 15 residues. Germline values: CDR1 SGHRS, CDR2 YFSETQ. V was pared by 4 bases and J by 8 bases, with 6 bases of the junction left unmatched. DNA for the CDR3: TGCGCCAGCAGCCCGCCGGGACAGGGGGCGGAAAAACTGTTTTTT. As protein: CASSPPGQGAEKLFF.

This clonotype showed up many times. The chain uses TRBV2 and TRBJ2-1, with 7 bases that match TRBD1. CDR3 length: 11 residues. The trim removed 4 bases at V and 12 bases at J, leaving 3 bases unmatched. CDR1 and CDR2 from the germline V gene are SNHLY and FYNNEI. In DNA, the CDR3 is TGTGCCAGCAGTGTTCCAGGGGGGCAGTTCTTC. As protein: CASSVPGGQFF.

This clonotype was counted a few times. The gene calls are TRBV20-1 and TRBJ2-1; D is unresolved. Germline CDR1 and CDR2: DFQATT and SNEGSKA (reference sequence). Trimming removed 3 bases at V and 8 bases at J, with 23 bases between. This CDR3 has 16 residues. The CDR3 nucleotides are TGCAGTGCTAGCCCCTTCCTAGTGGTTAGCCCCCATGAGCAGTTCTTC. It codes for CSASPFLVVSPHEQFF.

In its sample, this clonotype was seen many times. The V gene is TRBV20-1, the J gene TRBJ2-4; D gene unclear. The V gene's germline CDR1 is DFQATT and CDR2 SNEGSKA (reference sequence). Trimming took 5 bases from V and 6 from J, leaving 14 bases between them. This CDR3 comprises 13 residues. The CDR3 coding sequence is TGCAGTGCTGTGTCTGCCTCCGGAAACATTCAGTACTTC. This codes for CSAVSASGNIQYF.

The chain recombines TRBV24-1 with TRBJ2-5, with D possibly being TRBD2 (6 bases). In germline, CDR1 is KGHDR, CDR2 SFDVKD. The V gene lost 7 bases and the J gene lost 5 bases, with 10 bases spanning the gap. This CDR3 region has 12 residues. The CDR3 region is CATRGGGETQYF. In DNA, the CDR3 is TGTGCCACCAGGGGGGGAGGTGAGACCCAGTACTTC.

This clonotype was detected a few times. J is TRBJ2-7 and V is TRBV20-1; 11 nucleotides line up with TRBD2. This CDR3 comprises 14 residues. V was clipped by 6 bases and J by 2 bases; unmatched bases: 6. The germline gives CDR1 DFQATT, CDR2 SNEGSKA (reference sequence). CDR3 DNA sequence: TGCAGTGCACCCAGACTAGCGGGACCCTACGAGCAGTACTTC. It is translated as CSAPRLAGPYEQYF.

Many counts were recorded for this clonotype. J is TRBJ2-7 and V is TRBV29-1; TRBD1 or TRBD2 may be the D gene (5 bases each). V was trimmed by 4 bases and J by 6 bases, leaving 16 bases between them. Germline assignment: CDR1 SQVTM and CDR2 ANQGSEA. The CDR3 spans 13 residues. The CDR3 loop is CSVAMGPGSEQYF. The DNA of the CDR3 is TGCAGCGTTGCAATGGGACCGGGCTCCGAGCAGTACTTC.

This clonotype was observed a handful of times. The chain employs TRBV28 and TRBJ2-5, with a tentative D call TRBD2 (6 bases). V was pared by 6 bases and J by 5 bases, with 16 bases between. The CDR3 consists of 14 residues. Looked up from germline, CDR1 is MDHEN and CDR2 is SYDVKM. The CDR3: CASSRLVGVETQYF. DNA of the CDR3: TGTGCCAGCAGCCGACTAGTAGGGGTTGAGACCCAGTACTTC. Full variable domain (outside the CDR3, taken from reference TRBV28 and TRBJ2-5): DVKVTQSSRYLVKRTGEKVFLECVQDMDHENMFWYRQDPGLGLRLIYFSYDVKMKEKGDIPEGYSVSREKKERFSLILESASTNQTSMYLCASSRLVGVETQYFGPGTRLLVL.

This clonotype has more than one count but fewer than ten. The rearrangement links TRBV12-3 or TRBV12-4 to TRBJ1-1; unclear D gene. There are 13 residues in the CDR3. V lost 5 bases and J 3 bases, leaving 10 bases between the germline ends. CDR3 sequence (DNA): TGTGCCAGCAGTCCCCAGGTGGACACTGAAGCTTTCTTT. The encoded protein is CASSPQVDTEAFF.

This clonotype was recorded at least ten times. CDR3 bases: TGTGCCAGCAGTTTTTACCAGGGAACTTACAATGAGCAGTTCTTC. As protein: CASSFYQGTYNEQFF. J is TRBJ2-1 and V is TRBV12-3 or TRBV12-4; perhaps TRBD1 as D (5 bases). V was trimmed by 3 bases and J by 4 bases, leaving 13 bases between them. This CDR3 contains 15 residues.

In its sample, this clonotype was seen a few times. CDR3 residues: CASSYTGTGSGEKLFF. CDR3 in DNA: TGTGCCAGCAGCTACACCGGGACAGGGTCGGGTGAAAAACTGTTTTTT. J is TRBJ1-4 and V is TRBV7-8, with TRBD1 matching over 9 bases. The J segment lost 7 bases and the V segment lost 4 bases, leaving 10 bases of the junction unmatched. Germline values: CDR1 SGHVS, CDR2 FQNEAQ. The CDR3 length is 16 residues.

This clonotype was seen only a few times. The CDR3 DNA sequence: TGTGCCACCAGCAGAGACAGCCTAGAGACCCAGTACTTC. It encodes CATSRDSLETQYF. The chain couples TRBV15 to TRBJ2-5, with D unclear. This CDR3 region has 13 residues. Trimming took 0 bases from V and 4 from J, leaving 6 bases between them. Germline loops: CDR1 LNHNV, CDR2 YYDKDF (reference sequence).

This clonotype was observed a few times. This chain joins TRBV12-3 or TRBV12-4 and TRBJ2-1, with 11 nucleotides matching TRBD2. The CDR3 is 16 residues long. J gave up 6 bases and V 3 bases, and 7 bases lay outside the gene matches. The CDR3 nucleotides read TGTGCCAGCAGTTTCGTAGGTAGCGGGAGGGCCAATGAGCAGTTCTTC. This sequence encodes CASSFVGSGRANEQFF.

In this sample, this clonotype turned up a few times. CDR3 residues: CASSLGRINYNEQFF. The CDR3 DNA is TGTGCCAGCAGCTTAGGTAGGATCAACTACAATGAGCAGTTCTTC. The V and J genes are TRBV7-2 and TRBJ2-1; D not resolved. The CDR3 consists of 15 residues. The V end was cut by 1 base, the J end by 3 bases, with 10 bases between. The V gene's germline CDR1 is SGHTA and CDR2 FQGNSA.

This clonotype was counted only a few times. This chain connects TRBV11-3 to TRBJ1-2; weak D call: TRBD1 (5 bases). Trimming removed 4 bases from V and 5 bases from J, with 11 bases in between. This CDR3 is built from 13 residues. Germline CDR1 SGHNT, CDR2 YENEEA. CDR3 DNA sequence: TGTGCCAGCAGCTATCAGGAGGGGTATGGCTACACCTTC. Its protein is CASSYQEGYGYTF.

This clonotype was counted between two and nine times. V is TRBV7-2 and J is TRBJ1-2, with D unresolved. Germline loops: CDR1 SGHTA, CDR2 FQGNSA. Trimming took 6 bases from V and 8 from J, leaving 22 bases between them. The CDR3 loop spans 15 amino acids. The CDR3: CASRSTLGRQGGYTF. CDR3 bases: TGTGCCAGCAGGTCCACCCTTGGACGTCAAGGGGGCTACACCTTC.

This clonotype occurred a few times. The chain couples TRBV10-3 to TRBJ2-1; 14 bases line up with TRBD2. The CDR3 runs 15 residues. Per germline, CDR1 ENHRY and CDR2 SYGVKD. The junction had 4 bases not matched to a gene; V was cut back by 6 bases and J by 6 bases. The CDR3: CAIRMGLAGANEQFF. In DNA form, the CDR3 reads TGTGCCATCAGAATGGGACTAGCGGGAGCCAATGAGCAGTTCTTC.

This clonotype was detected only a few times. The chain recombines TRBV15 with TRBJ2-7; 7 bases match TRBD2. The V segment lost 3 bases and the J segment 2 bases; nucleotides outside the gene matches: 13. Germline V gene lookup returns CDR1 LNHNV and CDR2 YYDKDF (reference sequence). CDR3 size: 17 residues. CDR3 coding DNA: TGTGCCACCAGCAGCCTTAGTAGTACAGGACTAGCCTACGAGCAGTACTTC. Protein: CATSSLSSTGLAYEQYF. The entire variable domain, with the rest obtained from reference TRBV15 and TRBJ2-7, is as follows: DAMVIQNPRYQVTQFGKPVTLSCSQTLNHNVMYWYQQKSSQAPKLLFHYYDKDFNNEADTPDNFQSRRPNTSFCFLDIRSPGLGDTAMYLCATSSLSSTGLAYEQYFGPGTRLTVT.

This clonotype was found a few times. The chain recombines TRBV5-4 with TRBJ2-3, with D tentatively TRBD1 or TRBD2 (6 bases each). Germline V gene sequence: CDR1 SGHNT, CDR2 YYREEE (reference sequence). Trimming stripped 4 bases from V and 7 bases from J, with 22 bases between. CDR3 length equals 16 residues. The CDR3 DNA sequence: TGTGCCAGCAGCCCAAATAGGGGGGCCGAATCAAATACGCAGTATTTT. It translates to CASSPNRGAESNTQYF.

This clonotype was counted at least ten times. The CDR3 nucleotides are TGCAGTGCTCCCAATAGCGGGGGTTTTTACGAGCAGTACTTC. It yields the protein CSAPNSGGFYEQYF. V usage is TRBV20-1 and J usage is TRBJ2-7; 9 nucleotides line up with TRBD2. Unmatched junction bases numbered 9, after V lost 5 bases and J lost 4 bases. This CDR3 is 14 amino acids long. Germline V gene data show CDR1 as DFQATT and CDR2 as SNEGSKA (reference sequence).

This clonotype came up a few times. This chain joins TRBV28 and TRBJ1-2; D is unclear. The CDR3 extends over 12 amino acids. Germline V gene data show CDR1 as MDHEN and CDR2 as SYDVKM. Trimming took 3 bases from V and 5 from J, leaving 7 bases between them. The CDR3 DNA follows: TGTGCCAGCAGTTTCTGGAGTTATGGCTACACCTTC. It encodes CASSFWSYGYTF.

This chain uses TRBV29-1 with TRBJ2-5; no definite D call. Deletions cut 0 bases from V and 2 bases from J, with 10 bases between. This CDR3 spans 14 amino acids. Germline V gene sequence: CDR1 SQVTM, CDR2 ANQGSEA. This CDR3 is CSVEDLGNQETQYF. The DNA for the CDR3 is TGCAGCGTTGAAGATCTTGGGAATCAAGAGACCCAGTACTTC. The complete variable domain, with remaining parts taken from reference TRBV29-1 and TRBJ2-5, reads SAVISQKPSRDICQRGTSLTIQCQVDSQVTMMFWYRQQPGQSLTLIATANQGSEATYESGFVIDKFPISRPNLTFSTLTVSNMSPEDSSIYLCSVEDLGNQETQYFGPGTRLLVL.

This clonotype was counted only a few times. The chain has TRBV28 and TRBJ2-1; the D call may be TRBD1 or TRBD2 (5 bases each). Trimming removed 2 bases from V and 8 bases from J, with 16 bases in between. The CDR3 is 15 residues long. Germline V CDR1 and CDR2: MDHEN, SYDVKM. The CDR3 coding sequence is TGTGCCAGCAGTTTAAGTATCGGGGCGTGGGATGAGCAGTTCTTC. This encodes CASSLSIGAWDEQFF.

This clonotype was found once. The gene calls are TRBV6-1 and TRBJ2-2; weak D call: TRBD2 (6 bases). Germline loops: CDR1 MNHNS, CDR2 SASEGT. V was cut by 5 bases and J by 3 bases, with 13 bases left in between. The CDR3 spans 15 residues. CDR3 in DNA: TGTGCCAGCAGTCTTCGGCGGGATTACACCGGGGAGCTGTTTTTT. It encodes CASSLRRDYTGELFF.

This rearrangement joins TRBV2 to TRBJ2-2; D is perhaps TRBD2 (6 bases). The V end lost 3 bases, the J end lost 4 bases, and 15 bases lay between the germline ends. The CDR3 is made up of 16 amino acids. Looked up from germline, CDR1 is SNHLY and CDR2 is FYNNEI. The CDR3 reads CASSEETTSTTGELFF. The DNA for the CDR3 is TGTGCCAGCAGTGAGGAAACGACTAGTACCACCGGGGAGCTGTTTTTT.

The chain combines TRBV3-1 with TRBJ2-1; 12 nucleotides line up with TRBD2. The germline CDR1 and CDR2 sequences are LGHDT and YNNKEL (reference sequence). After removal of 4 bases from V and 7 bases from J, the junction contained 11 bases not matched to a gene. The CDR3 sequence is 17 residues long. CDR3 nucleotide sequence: TGTGCCAGCAGCCGGGGCAGGACTAGCGGGATAGGAAATGAGCAGTTCTTC. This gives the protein CASSRGRTSGIGNEQFF.

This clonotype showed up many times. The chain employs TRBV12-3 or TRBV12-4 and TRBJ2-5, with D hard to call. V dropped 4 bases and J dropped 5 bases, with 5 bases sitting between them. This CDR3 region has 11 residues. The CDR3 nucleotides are TGTGCCAGCAGTTACTCGGAGACCCAGTACTTC. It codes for CASSYSETQYF.